Below, 25 T cell receptor beta chains from the same sample are listed, as sequenced in a study of regulatory T cells in long-lasting Graves disease. Time point described: newly diagnosed GD, antithyroid drugs for less than 3 months. Isolated PBMC RNA provided the starting material for the TCR library. Arm-PCR with iRepertoire HTBI primers amplified the CDR3 regions for these TCR beta libraries. TCRdb re-called the multiplex PCR reads with MiXCR, one entry per CDR3 protein. This table holds around 400,000 distinct CDR3 sequences, roughly a sixth found once. The input for sequencing was peripheral blood mononuclear cells (PBMCs), taken at new diagnosis, from a patient treated with antithyroid drugs. These receptors all come from a female donor with Graves disease.

The sample holds many counts of this clonotype. This chain links TRBV7-2 with TRBJ2-7; D gene uncertain. V was pared by 5 bases and J by 3 bases, with 11 bases between. Germline loops: CDR1 SGHTA, CDR2 FQGNSA. The CDR3 is 13 residues long. CDR3 sequence reads: CASSAPYIYEQYF. CDR3 coding DNA: TGTGCCAGCAGCGCCCCATATATCTACGAGCAGTACTTC.

This clonotype was observed at least ten times. This chain connects TRBV28 to TRBJ2-1; 11 nucleotides align to TRBD2. CDR1 is MDHEN and CDR2 is SYDVKM in the germline V gene. This CDR3 is 16 amino acids long. V was clipped by 8 bases and J by 3 bases; unmatched bases: 9. The CDR3 DNA reads TGTGCCAGCTCCAAATTGGGACTAGCGGTCTACAATGAGCAGTTCTTC. Protein: CASSKLGLAVYNEQFF. Looking up the rest from reference TRBV28 and TRBJ2-1 gives the full variable domain: DVKVTQSSRYLVKRTGEKVFLECVQDMDHENMFWYRQDPGLGLRLIYFSYDVKMKEKGDIPEGYSVSREKKERFSLILESASTNQTSMYLCASSKLGLAVYNEQFFGPGTRLTVL.

In the case of this clonotype: It may be a read error: a sequence one base away is much more abundant. The chain links TRBV29-1 to TRBJ2-3; 16 nucleotides line up with TRBD2. The end of the DNA aligns better with TRBJ2-7, so the J call may be wrong. The CDR3 totals 16 residues. Germline-derived CDR1 and CDR2 are SQVTM and ANQGSEA. CDR3 loop: CSVVGLAGGPRNEQYF. CDR3 nucleotide sequence: TGCAGCGTCGTGGGACTAGCGGGAGGGCCTCGGAATGAGCAGTACTTC.

Ten or more counts support this clonotype. The chain is built from TRBV20-1 and TRBJ2-7, with 7 bases fitting TRBD1. This CDR3 has 14 amino acids. With V trimmed by 6 bases and J by 5 bases, 13 bases remained unmatched. Germline lookup yields CDR1 DFQATT and CDR2 SNEGSKA (reference sequence). CDR3 region: CSALTPRTGDEQYF. Here the CDR3 DNA reads TGCAGTGCGCTAACACCGAGGACAGGCGACGAGCAGTACTTC.

This clonotype was counted at least ten times. The rearrangement links TRBV7-9 to TRBJ1-2, with a weak D call TRBD1 (6 bases). Deletions cut 4 bases from V and 4 bases from J, with 19 bases between. The CDR3 runs 16 residues. Germline V gives CDR1 SEHNR, CDR2 FQNEAQ (reference sequence). CDR3 sequence: CASSSSTGQGLYGYTF. CDR3 bases: TGTGCCAGCAGCTCATCGACCGGGCAGGGGCTCTATGGCTACACCTTC.

This clonotype was detected many times. The chain has TRBV20-1 and TRBJ2-1, with a weak D call TRBD2 (6 bases). V was pared by 0 bases and J by 0 bases, with 12 bases between. There are 16 residues in the CDR3. Germline values: CDR1 DFQATT, CDR2 SNEGSKA (reference sequence). The CDR3 nucleotides are TGCAGTGCTAGAGAGGGAGGCTTAAGCTCCTACAATGAGCAGTTCTTC. Protein product: CSAREGGLSSYNEQFF.

This clonotype was counted ten times or more. The rearrangement uses TRBV13 and TRBJ2-1; D remains unclear. The V end lost 1 base, the J end lost 3 bases, and 10 bases lay between the germline ends. CDR1 is PRHDT and CDR2 is FYEKMQ in the germline V gene (reference sequence). The CDR3 has 15 residues. CDR3 in amino acids: CASSLVRVVYNEQFF. The CDR3 nucleotides read TGTGCCAGCAGCTTAGTCCGGGTGGTCTACAATGAGCAGTTCTTC.

This clonotype was counted only a few times. V gene TRBV10-2 combines with J gene TRBJ2-5, with D possibly TRBD2 on 6 matching bases. Germline CDR1 reads WSHSY; CDR2 reads SAAADI. This CDR3 is built from 14 residues. V was shortened by 5 bases and J by 5 bases, with 15 bases between the two germline ends. The CDR3 protein is CASSRNGSRETQYF. CDR3 bases: TGCGCCAGCAGTCGGAACGGGAGCAGGGAGACCCAGTACTTC.

This clonotype has just a few counts. J is TRBJ2-2 and V is TRBV7-3, with D possibly matching TRBD2 (6 bases). The V gene's germline CDR1 is SGHTA and CDR2 FQGTGA. V shed 5 bases and J shed 0 bases, with 10 bases lying between them. The CDR3 has 15 residues. The DNA for the CDR3 is TGTGCCAGCAGCCTAGCGCCGCCGAACACCGGGGAGCTGTTTTTT. As protein: CASSLAPPNTGELFF.

This clonotype was detected many times. CDR3 amino acids: CASSSRTDSYNEQFF. The CDR3, as DNA: TGTGCCAGCAGCTCGCGAACCGACAGTTACAATGAGCAGTTCTTC. This rearrangement joins TRBV13 to TRBJ2-1, with TRBD1 as a possible D gene (5 bases). In germline, CDR1 is PRHDT, CDR2 FYEKMQ (reference sequence). The length of the CDR3 is 15 residues. Deletions cut 4 bases from V and 4 bases from J, with 14 bases between.

The table lists this clonotype with many counts. This chain links TRBV2 with TRBJ2-3; 7 bases match TRBD1. The V gene's germline CDR1 is SNHLY and CDR2 FYNNEI. The CDR3 covers 15 residues. V trimming: 4 bases; J trimming: 0 bases; junction bases outside the gene matches: 4. Written as DNA, the CDR3 is TGTGCCAGCAGTGGGACAGGCCTTAGCACAGATACGCAGTATTTT. Encoded protein: CASSGTGLSTDTQYF.

The V and J genes are TRBV20-1 and TRBJ1-1, with a tentative D call TRBD1 (5 bases). The CDR3 consists of 14 residues. The germline V gene has CDR1 DFQATT and CDR2 SNEGSKA (reference sequence). V lost 0 bases and J 11 bases, leaving 19 bases between the germline ends. CDR3 DNA: TGCAGTGCTAGAGATCCGGGGCAGGGCGAGTGGGCTTTCTTT. It specifies CSARDPGQGEWAFF.

This chain uses TRBV4-3 with TRBJ1-2; TRBD1 agrees at 8 bases. The CDR3 has 16 amino acids. The germline gives CDR1 LGHNA, CDR2 YSLEER. V shed 3 bases, J shed 4 bases, and the junction held 10 bases outside the gene matches. This CDR3 reads CASSQATGGSGYGYTF. In nucleotides, the CDR3 is TGCGCCAGCAGCCAGGCAACAGGGGGTTCGGGCTATGGCTACACCTTC.

The table lists this clonotype with many counts. The rearrangement uses TRBV4-1 and TRBJ2-7; D is undetermined. This CDR3 region has 13 residues. Trimming removed 1 base at V and 5 bases at J, with 9 bases between. Germline V CDR1 and CDR2: MGHRA, YSYEKL. CDR3 region: CASSQVAFNEQYF. The CDR3 nucleotides read TGCGCCAGCAGCCAAGTTGCCTTCAACGAGCAGTACTTC.

Only a few counts were recorded for this clonotype. The chain joins TRBV2 to TRBJ2-7; 9 positions match TRBD2. Germline CDR1 and CDR2: SNHLY and FYNNEI. CDR3 size: 14 residues. The V and J ends lost 1 base and 6 bases, in that order; junction bases with no gene match: 4. The CDR3 loop reads CASSEVQTSGEQYF. The CDR3 DNA sequence: TGTGCCAGCAGTGAAGTTCAGACTAGCGGCGAGCAGTACTTC.

This clonotype came up many times. The chain uses TRBV27 and TRBJ1-4; 9 positions match TRBD1. V gave up 3 bases and J gave up 3 bases; unmatched junction bases: 14. This CDR3 spans 19 amino acids. The germline gives CDR1 MNHEY, CDR2 SMNVEV (reference sequence). The CDR3 DNA is TGTGCCAGCAGTTTGACGGGACAGGGTATACCGTACCCTAATGAAAAACTGTTTTTT. Translated: CASSLTGQGIPYPNEKLFF.

This chain joins TRBV7-6 and TRBJ2-5; maybe TRBD1 (6 bases). The germline V and J ends were trimmed by 5 bases and 4 bases, with 23 bases remaining between them. The CDR3 length is 17 residues. Germline V lookup: CDR1 SGHVS, CDR2 FNYEAQ. CDR3 in DNA: TGTGCCAGCAGCCCACCCCTAGGGGGTCTGTTGGGAGAGACCCAGTACTTC. It yields the protein CASSPPLGGLLGETQYF.

For this clonotype: A much larger clone lies a single base off, so this may be a read error. This sequence joins TRBV3-1 and TRBJ2-3; TRBD1 might be the D (5 bases). Trimming left V 0 bases short and J 7 bases short, with 14 bases between. Germline V gives CDR1 LGHDT, CDR2 YNNKEL (reference sequence). The CDR3 covers 15 residues. The CDR3 loop is CASSQDSAGWNTQYF. The CDR3, as DNA: TGTGCCAGCAGCCAAGATTCGGCAGGGTGGAATACGCAGTATTTT.

The rearrangement joins TRBV11-2 to TRBJ2-2; 8 bases fit TRBD2. The CDR3 length is 16 residues. Per germline, CDR1 SGHAT and CDR2 FQNNGV. The V segment lost 3 bases and the J segment 0 bases; nucleotides outside the gene matches: 3. The chain's CDR3 is CASSFSGTTNTGELFF. DNA of the CDR3: TGTGCCAGCAGCTTTAGCGGGACTACGAACACCGGGGAGCTGTTTTTT.

This clonotype was counted ten times or more. This sequence joins TRBV7-2 and TRBJ2-3; TRBD2 agrees at 13 bases. CDR1 SGHTA and CDR2 FQGNSA come from the germline V gene. Unmatched junction bases numbered 19, after V lost 6 bases and J lost 4 bases. This CDR3 has 20 residues. The CDR3 reads CASSSRLAGGPRSVADTQYF. The CDR3 DNA reads TGTGCCAGCAGTTCTAGACTAGCGGGAGGTCCCCGTTCTGTTGCAGATACGCAGTATTTT.

This sequence joins TRBV6-1 and TRBJ1-4, with unresolved D. Germline CDR1 MNHNS, CDR2 SASEGT. This CDR3 region has 19 residues. Trimming pared 7 bases from V and 2 bases from J, leaving 26 bases between. This chain's CDR3 is CASKRHPGYPAATNEKLFF. The DNA of the CDR3 is TGTGCCAGCAAAAGGCACCCCGGGTATCCAGCCGCGACTAATGAAAAACTGTTTTTT.

V and J are TRBV4-3 and TRBJ2-1; D ambiguous. The germline gives CDR1 LGHNA, CDR2 YSLEER. Trimming took 1 base from V and 10 from J, leaving 8 bases between them. The CDR3 is 12 residues long. CDR3 sequence (DNA): TGCGCCAGCAGCCAAGTCGGCCGCGAGCAGTTCTTC. Protein: CASSQVGREQFF.

This clonotype was found a few times. The chain combines TRBV10-3 with TRBJ1-1, with D unclear. Germline V gene sequence: CDR1 ENHRY, CDR2 SYGVKD. Deletions cut 5 bases from V and 0 bases from J, with 7 bases between. CDR3 length equals 13 residues. CDR3 DNA sequence: TGTGCCATCAGTTTAGGAGTGAACACTGAAGCTTTCTTT. Its translation is CAISLGVNTEAFF.

This clonotype was detected ten times or more. The chain joins TRBV6-1 to TRBJ1-5; 11 bases agree with TRBD1. V gave up 6 bases and J gave up 9 bases; unmatched junction bases: 13. Germline V gene sequence: CDR1 MNHNS, CDR2 SASEGT. The CDR3 is 16 residues long. The CDR3 sequence: CASRGAGTGGVGPQHF. DNA for the CDR3: TGTGCCAGCAGGGGCGCCGGGACAGGGGGAGTTGGGCCCCAGCATTTT.

The chain has TRBV12-3 or TRBV12-4 and TRBJ2-3, with D possibly TRBD1 on 6 matching bases. There are 16 residues in the CDR3. The V end lost 6 bases, the J end lost 5 bases, and 21 bases lay between the germline ends. CDR3 DNA sequence: TGTGCCAGCAGCCTGGTGGGGGCCCACCGGGGAGATACGCAGTATTTT. Protein product: CASSLVGAHRGDTQYF.